These 26 T cell receptor beta chains were all obtained from the same sample, sequenced in a study of T-cell memory formation after mild COVID-19. TCRdb passed the 5' RACE reads through MiXCR, listing each CDR3 protein once. The sample carries 450,000 or so distinct CDR3 sequences, roughly 25% recorded once. Sample: PBMCs or a T cell subset sorted from them (not recorded which). These receptors came from an adult woman who had mild COVID-19 (a few samples of this study predate the infection). Cell type and time point are not known.

This clonotype has more than one count but fewer than ten. The chain has TRBV5-1 and TRBJ2-7, with 8 bases aligning to TRBD1. The CDR3 is 15 amino acids. The V segment lost 1 base and the J segment 5 bases; nucleotides outside the gene matches: 8. Germline V gives CDR1 SGHRS, CDR2 YFSETQ. The chain's CDR3 is CASSLTGQGLNEQYF. The CDR3, as DNA: TGCGCCAGCAGCTTGACAGGACAGGGTTTGAACGAGCAGTACTTC.

This chain joins TRBV7-9 and TRBJ2-7, with D unresolved. The CDR3 is 13 residues long. The V and J ends lost 5 bases and 4 bases respectively, with 12 bases between them. Germline V gene data show CDR1 as SEHNR and CDR2 as FQNEAQ (reference sequence). The CDR3 DNA is TGTGCCAGCAGCCCCACAACCGCGTACGAGCAGTACTTC. Protein: CASSPTTAYEQYF.

This clonotype came up a few times. The chain employs TRBV7-8 and TRBJ2-5, with a possible D match to TRBD2 (6 bases). The V end lost 4 bases, the J end lost 4 bases, and 16 bases lay between the germline ends. There are 15 residues in the CDR3. Germline V gene data show CDR1 as SGHVS and CDR2 as FQNEAQ. CDR3 residues: CASSSRAGTGETQYF. The CDR3 coding sequence is TGTGCCAGCAGCTCTAGGGCCGGGACTGGAGAGACCCAGTACTTC.

This clonotype showed up just a few times. J is TRBJ1-2 and V is TRBV15; 7 nucleotides agree with TRBD1. J was trimmed by 5 bases and V by 2 bases; bases with no gene match: 8. The V gene's germline CDR1 is LNHNV and CDR2 YYDKDF (reference sequence). This CDR3 is built from 15 residues. The CDR3 DNA is TGTGCCACCAGCAGACCGACAGGGATCTCGTATGGCTACACCTTC. As protein: CATSRPTGISYGYTF.

J is TRBJ2-1 and V is TRBV5-1; 8 bases are a match to TRBD2. The CDR3 length is 17 residues. J lost 3 bases, V lost 2 bases, and 10 bases had no gene match. CDR1 is SGHRS and CDR2 is YFSETQ in the germline V gene. The CDR3 region has the DNA TGCGCCAGCAGCTTATTCGCGGGAGGCCTGGGCTACAATGAGCAGTTCTTC. It codes for CASSLFAGGLGYNEQFF.

V is TRBV10-3 and J is TRBJ1-1, with TRBD1 matching over 8 bases. The germline CDR1 and CDR2 sequences are ENHRY and SYGVKD. With 3 bases clipped from V and 8 bases from J, the junction kept 11 bases outside the gene matches. The CDR3 covers 15 residues. The CDR3 spells CAISDPGQVSAEAFF. For the CDR3, the DNA is TGTGCCATCAGTGATCCGGGACAGGTTTCCGCCGAAGCTTTCTTT.

The chain couples TRBV9 to TRBJ2-7; D might be TRBD2 (5 bases). Trimming shortened V by 0 bases and J by 4 bases, and 8 bases separated the two germline ends. This CDR3 comprises 13 residues. Germline assignment: CDR1 SGDLS and CDR2 YYNGEE. The CDR3 spells CASSVDEGYEQYF. Here the CDR3 DNA reads TGTGCCAGCAGCGTAGATGAGGGATACGAGCAGTACTTC.

The chain has TRBV7-9 and TRBJ1-1; D not certain. Trimming pared 1 base from V and 0 bases from J, leaving 21 bases between. CDR3 length: 19 residues. Germline values: CDR1 SEHNR, CDR2 FQNEAQ (reference sequence). DNA of the CDR3: TGTGCCAGCAGCTTAGGCTCCGGACGACTGAGGGCATTGAACACTGAAGCTTTCTTT. Its translation: CASSLGSGRLRALNTEAFF.

CDR3 sequence reads: CASSQVHLGFNTEAFF. The CDR3 DNA follows: TGCGCCAGCAGCCAAGTACACCTAGGGTTTAACACTGAAGCTTTCTTT. The V gene is TRBV4-1, the J gene TRBJ1-1; D is unclear. The V end was cut by 1 base, the J end by 2 bases, with 14 bases between. Germline CDR1 reads MGHRA; CDR2 reads YSYEKL. This CDR3 has 16 amino acids.

The rearrangement joins TRBV18 to TRBJ1-4; tentatively, D is TRBD1 (5 bases). Germline V gene sequence: CDR1 KGHSH, CDR2 LQKENI. The ends were cut back, 3 bases at V and 2 bases at J, with 7 bases in the middle. The CDR3 runs to 14 residues. DNA of the CDR3: TGTGCCAGCTCACCGGGGCGGACTAATGAAAAACTGTTTTTT. Translation gives CASSPGRTNEKLFF.

This clonotype was seen more than once but under ten times. The chain uses TRBV5-1 and TRBJ2-1; perhaps TRBD1 as D (6 bases). V dropped 0 bases and J dropped 5 bases, with 12 bases sitting between them. There are 15 residues in the CDR3. The germline V gene encodes CDR1 SGHRS and CDR2 YFSETQ. The CDR3, as DNA: TGCGCCAGCAGCTTGGTTGTACAGGGCAACAATGAGCAGTTCTTC. It specifies CASSLVVQGNNEQFF.

This clonotype has only a few counts. V usage is TRBV6-2 or TRBV6-3 and J usage is TRBJ2-7; no clear D gene. Trimming cost V 6 bases and J 2 bases, with 11 bases left between them. The germline CDR1 and CDR2 sequences are MNHEY and SVGEGT. The CDR3 runs 13 residues. Written as DNA, the CDR3 is TGTGCCAGCAGACGGACGGCTACCTACGAGCAGTACTTC. This gives the protein CASRRTATYEQYF.

The sample holds a few counts of this clonotype. J is TRBJ2-5 and V is TRBV15; possibly TRBD1 for D (6 bases). Trimming pared 4 bases from V and 1 base from J, leaving 13 bases between. CDR3 length: 15 amino acids. The germline gives CDR1 LNHNV, CDR2 YYDKDF (reference sequence). The CDR3 nucleotides read TGTGCCACCAGCAAGAAAAGGGGGAGCCAAGAGACCCAGTACTTC. This gives the protein CATSKKRGSQETQYF.

The chain uses TRBV20-1 and TRBJ1-4; D is uncertain. Germline assignment: CDR1 DFQATT and CDR2 SNEGSKA (reference sequence). This CDR3 comprises 14 residues. V shed 6 bases and J shed 3 bases, with 14 bases lying between them. DNA for the CDR3: TGCAGTGCCCCCTGGGATTCTGCTAATGAAAAACTGTTTTTT. It is translated as CSAPWDSANEKLFF.

This clonotype was observed a few times. The gene calls are TRBV7-2 and TRBJ2-1; no firm D call. V was pared by 5 bases and J by 8 bases, with 16 bases between. CDR1 and CDR2 from the germline V gene are SGHTA and FQGNSA. The CDR3 length is 14 residues. The CDR3 is CASSPPARPDEQFF. The CDR3, as DNA: TGTGCCAGCAGCCCACCGGCCAGGCCGGATGAGCAGTTCTTC.

In this sample, this clonotype turned up many times. V usage is TRBV6-5 and J usage is TRBJ1-1; D is perhaps TRBD1 (5 bases). V shed 5 bases and J shed 5 bases, with 12 bases lying between them. The CDR3 totals 13 residues. The germline gives CDR1 MNHEY, CDR2 SVGAGI. This chain's CDR3 is CASSPGRWTEAFF. CDR3 bases: TGTGCCAGCAGTCCGGGACGTTGGACTGAAGCTTTCTTT.

This clonotype has only a few counts. V usage is TRBV2 and J usage is TRBJ1-1, with 9 bases identical to TRBD1. The V gene's germline CDR1 is SNHLY and CDR2 FYNNEI. This CDR3 is 13 amino acids long. Germline trimming cut 6 bases from V and 4 bases from J; bases unmatched to any gene: 3. DNA for the CDR3: TGTGCCAGCAGGGGACAGGGCGTCACTGAAGCTTTCTTT. Its protein product is CASRGQGVTEAFF.

This clonotype has a handful of counts. V usage is TRBV7-9 and J usage is TRBJ2-1; 10 positions agree with TRBD1. Germline CDR1 and CDR2: SEHNR and FQNEAQ (reference sequence). V lost 5 bases and J lost 3; bases outside the gene matches: 4. This CDR3 spans 15 amino acids. This CDR3 reads CASSLRDRGYNEQFF. The CDR3 DNA reads as TGTGCCAGCAGCCTCCGGGACAGGGGCTACAATGAGCAGTTCTTC.

This chain connects TRBV7-9 to TRBJ2-3; D perhaps matches TRBD1 (5 bases). CDR1 and CDR2 from the germline V gene are SEHNR and FQNEAQ (reference sequence). V lost 2 bases and J 4 bases, leaving 13 bases between the germline ends. The CDR3 covers 15 residues. In DNA, the CDR3 is TGTGCCAGCAGCTTACAGGGCGGCGTCCCAGATACGCAGTATTTT. Protein sequence: CASSLQGGVPDTQYF.

The gene calls are TRBV5-1 and TRBJ2-7, with a tentative D call TRBD1 (5 bases). V was shortened by 5 bases and J by 3 bases, with 15 bases between the two germline ends. This CDR3 spans 14 amino acids. In germline, CDR1 is SGHRS, CDR2 YFSETQ. CDR3: CASRQQDAIYEQYF. The CDR3 DNA is TGCGCCAGCAGGCAACAGGACGCAATCTACGAGCAGTACTTC.

This clonotype was picked up many times. V usage is TRBV7-9 and J usage is TRBJ2-7; a weak D match, TRBD1 (5 bases). CDR1 and CDR2 from the germline V gene are SEHNR and FQNEAQ (reference sequence). The CDR3 has 18 amino acids. Between the trimmed V and J ends, which lost 5 bases and 3 bases, there was a span of 26 bases. The CDR3 coding sequence is TGTGCCAGCAGCACGACCTCCGTTCTAGGAAGGGGCGGCTACGAGCAGTACTTC. Translating it yields CASSTTSVLGRGGYEQYF.

In this sample, this clonotype turned up a few times. This chain links TRBV6-5 with TRBJ2-2; D possibly corresponds to TRBD2 (7 bases). Looked up from germline, CDR1 is MNHEY and CDR2 is SVGAGI. V was cut by 2 bases and J by 0 bases, with 22 bases left in between. The CDR3 runs 20 residues. The CDR3 nucleotides are TGTGCCAGCAGTTACGCGGGTCTGGTAAACGGGGGGCCGAACACCGGGGAGCTGTTTTTT. Translating it yields CASSYAGLVNGGPNTGELFF.

This rearrangement joins TRBV20-1 to TRBJ1-2; 7 bases align to TRBD1. The CDR3 has 13 amino acids. V shed 1 base and J 7 bases; nucleotides not matched to a gene: 6. Germline CDR1 and CDR2: DFQATT and SNEGSKA (reference sequence). In DNA form, the CDR3 reads TGCAGTGCTAGAGTAAGACAGGGTTTTGGCTACACCTTC. It codes for CSARVRQGFGYTF.

J is TRBJ1-2 and V is TRBV9; D is unclear. This CDR3 has 14 amino acids. Trimming pared 0 bases from V and 8 bases from J, leaving 14 bases between. Germline lookup yields CDR1 SGDLS and CDR2 YYNGEE. The CDR3, as DNA: TGTGCCAGCAGCGTAGGGCTGAGGGAGAGCGGCTACACCTTC. It codes for CASSVGLRESGYTF.

This sequence joins TRBV11-2 and TRBJ1-3, with D possibly matching TRBD1 (5 bases). Deletions cut 6 bases from V and 1 base from J, with 13 bases between. The CDR3 consists of 15 residues. The V gene's germline CDR1 is SGHAT and CDR2 FQNNGV. CDR3 amino acids: CASRIPGGSGNTIYF. DNA of the CDR3: TGTGCCAGCAGAATCCCCGGGGGATCTGGAAACACCATATATTTT.

The rearrangement links TRBV27 to TRBJ2-2; D may be TRBD2 (6 bases). Germline V CDR1 and CDR2: MNHEY, SMNVEV (reference sequence). V dropped 8 bases and J dropped 6 bases, with 16 bases sitting between them. CDR3 length: 14 residues. This chain's CDR3 is CASAVGWGAGELFF. Written as DNA, the CDR3 is TGTGCCAGCGCCGTGGGTTGGGGGGCCGGGGAGCTGTTTTTT.